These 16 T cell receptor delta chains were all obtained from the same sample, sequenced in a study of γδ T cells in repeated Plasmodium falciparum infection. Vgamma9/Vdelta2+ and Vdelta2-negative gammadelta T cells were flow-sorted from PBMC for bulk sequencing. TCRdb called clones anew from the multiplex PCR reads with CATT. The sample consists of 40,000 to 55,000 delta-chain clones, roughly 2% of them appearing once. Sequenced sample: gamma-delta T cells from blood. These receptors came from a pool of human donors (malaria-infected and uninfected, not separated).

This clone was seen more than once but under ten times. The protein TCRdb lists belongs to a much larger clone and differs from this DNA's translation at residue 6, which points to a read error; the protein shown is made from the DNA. The CDR3, as DNA: TGTGCTCTTGGGGAATCGGGGATTGGTCCCTACTGGGGGATACGACCTTCTTACACCGATAAACTCATCTTT. This sequence encodes CALGESGIGPYWGIRPSYTDKLIF. V and J are TRDV1 and TRDJ1; 13 positions match TRDD3. No J gene was available from TCRdb, and it was assigned here by a germline match of the DNA. Trimming took 2 bases from V and 0 from J; bases not matched to a gene: 24. Germline V lookup: CDR1 TSWWSYY, CDR2 QGS. The CDR3 is made up of 24 amino acids.

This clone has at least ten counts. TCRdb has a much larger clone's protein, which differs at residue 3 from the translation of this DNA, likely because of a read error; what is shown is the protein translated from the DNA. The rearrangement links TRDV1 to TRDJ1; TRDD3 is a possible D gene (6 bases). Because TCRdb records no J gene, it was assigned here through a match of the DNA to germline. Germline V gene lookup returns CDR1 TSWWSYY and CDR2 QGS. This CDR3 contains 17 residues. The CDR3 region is CAPGELLGPWYTDKLIF. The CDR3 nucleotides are TGTGCTCCTGGGGAACTGCTGGGGCCATGGTACACCGATAAACTCATCTTT.

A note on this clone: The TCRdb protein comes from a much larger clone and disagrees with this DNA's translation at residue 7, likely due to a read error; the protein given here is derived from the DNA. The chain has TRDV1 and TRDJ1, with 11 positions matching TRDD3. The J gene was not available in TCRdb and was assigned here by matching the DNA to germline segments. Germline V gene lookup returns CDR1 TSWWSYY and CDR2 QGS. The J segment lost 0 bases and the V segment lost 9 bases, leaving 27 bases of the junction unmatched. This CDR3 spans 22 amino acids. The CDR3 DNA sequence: TGTGCTCTCAGTAAGTACTGCAACTGGGGGATAACTTTGGGATTGTACACCGATAAACTCATCTTT. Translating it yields CALSKYCNWGITLGLYTDKLIF.

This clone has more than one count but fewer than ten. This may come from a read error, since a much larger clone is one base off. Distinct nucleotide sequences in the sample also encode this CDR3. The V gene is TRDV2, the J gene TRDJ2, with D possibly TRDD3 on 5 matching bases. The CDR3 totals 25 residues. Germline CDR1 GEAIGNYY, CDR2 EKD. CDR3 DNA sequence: TGCTCCGTGAAAGGAGAAGCGATCGGTAACTACTATATCAACTGGTACAGGAAGACCCAGGCACAACTCTTCTTT. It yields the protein CSVKGEAIGNYYINWYRKTQAQLFF.

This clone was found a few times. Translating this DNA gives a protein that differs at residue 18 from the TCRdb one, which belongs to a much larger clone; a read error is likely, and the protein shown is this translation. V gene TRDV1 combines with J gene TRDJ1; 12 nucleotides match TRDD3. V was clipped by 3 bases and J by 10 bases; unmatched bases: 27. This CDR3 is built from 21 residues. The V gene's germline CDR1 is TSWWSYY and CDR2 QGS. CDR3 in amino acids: CALGDPLLSSWGIRGLGRLIF. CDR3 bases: TGTGCTCTTGGGGATCCTCTTCTATCCAGCTGGGGGATACGCGGTCTTGGTAGACTCATCTTT.

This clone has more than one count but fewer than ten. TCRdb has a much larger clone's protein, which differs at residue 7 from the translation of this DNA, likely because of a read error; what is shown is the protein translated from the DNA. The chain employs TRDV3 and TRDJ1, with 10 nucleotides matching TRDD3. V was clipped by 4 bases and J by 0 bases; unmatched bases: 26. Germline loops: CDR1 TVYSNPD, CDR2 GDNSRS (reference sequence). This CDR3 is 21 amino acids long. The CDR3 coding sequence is TGTGCCTGGGGGTCGACGGGGAGGTACTGGGGGATCCCCTCCAACACCGATAAACTCATCTTT. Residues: CAWGSTGRYWGIPSNTDKLIF.

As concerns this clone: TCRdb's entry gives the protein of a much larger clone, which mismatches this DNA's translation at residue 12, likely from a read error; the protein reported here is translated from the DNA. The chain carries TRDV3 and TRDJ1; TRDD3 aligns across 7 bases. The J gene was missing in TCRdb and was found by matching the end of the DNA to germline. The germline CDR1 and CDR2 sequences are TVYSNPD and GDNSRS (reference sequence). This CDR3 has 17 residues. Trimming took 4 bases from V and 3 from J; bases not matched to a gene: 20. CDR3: CASSELGGYPYADKLIF. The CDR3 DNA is TGTGCCTCGTCGGAGCTGGGGGGTTACCCTTACGCCGATAAACTCATCTTT.

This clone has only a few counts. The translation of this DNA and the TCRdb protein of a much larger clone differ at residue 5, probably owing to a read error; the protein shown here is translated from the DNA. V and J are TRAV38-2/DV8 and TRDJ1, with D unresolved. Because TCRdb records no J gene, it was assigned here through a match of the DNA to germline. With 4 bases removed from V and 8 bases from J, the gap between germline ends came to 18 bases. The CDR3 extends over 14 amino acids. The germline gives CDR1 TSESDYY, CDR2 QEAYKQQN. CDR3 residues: CAYRGPYLRTKLIF. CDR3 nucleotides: TGTGCTTATAGGGGCCCGTATCTCAGGACGAAACTCATCTTT.

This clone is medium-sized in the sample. CDR3 amino acids: CALGEHPIPGDTVGAAQLFF. CDR3 coding DNA: TGTGCTCTTGGGGAACACCCCATACCGGGGGATACAGTTGGGGCAGCACAACTCTTCTTT. The V gene is TRDV1, the J gene TRDJ2, with TRDD3 matching over 9 bases. V gave up 1 base and J gave up 6 bases; unmatched junction bases: 18. In germline, CDR1 is TSWWSYY, CDR2 QGS. The CDR3 runs to 20 residues.

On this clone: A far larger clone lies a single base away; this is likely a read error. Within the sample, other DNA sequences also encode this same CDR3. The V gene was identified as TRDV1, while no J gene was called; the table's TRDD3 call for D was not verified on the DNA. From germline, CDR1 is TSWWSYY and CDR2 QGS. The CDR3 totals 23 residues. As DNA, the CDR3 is TGTGCTCTTGGGGAACTAGTTGTGCCTACCGACTGGGGGATAATTCTTGACACCGATAAGCTCATCTTT. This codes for CALGELVVPTDWGIILDTDKLIF.

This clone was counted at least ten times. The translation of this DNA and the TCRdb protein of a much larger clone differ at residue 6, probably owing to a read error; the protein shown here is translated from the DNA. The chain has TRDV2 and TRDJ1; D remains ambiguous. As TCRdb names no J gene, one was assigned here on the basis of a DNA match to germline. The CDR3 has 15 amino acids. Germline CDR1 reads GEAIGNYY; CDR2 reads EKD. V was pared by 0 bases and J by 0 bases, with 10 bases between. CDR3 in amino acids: CACDTAQRNTDKLIF. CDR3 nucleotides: TGTGCCTGTGACACCGCCCAGCGTAACACCGATAAACTCATCTTT.

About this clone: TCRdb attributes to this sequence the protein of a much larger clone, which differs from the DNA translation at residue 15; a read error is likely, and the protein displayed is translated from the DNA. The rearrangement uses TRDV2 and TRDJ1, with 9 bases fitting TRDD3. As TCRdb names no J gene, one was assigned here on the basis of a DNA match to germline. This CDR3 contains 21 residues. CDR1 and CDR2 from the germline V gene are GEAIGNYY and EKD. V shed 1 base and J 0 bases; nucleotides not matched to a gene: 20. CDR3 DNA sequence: TGTGCCTGTGACACTCTTGTTCCTACTATCGTACTGGGGGACTACACCGATAAACTCATCTTT. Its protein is CACDTLVPTIVLGDYTDKLIF.

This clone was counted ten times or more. CDR3 region: CALGEQPFLGDIFGTDKLIF. For the CDR3, the DNA is TGTGCTCTTGGGGAACAGCCCTTTCTGGGGGATATATTCGGCACCGATAAACTCATCTTT. V usage is TRDV1 and J usage is TRDJ1, with TRDD3 matching 10 bases. The CDR3 contains 20 residues. Looked up from germline, CDR1 is TSWWSYY and CDR2 is QGS. J gave up 1 base and V 1 base, and 15 bases lay outside the gene matches.

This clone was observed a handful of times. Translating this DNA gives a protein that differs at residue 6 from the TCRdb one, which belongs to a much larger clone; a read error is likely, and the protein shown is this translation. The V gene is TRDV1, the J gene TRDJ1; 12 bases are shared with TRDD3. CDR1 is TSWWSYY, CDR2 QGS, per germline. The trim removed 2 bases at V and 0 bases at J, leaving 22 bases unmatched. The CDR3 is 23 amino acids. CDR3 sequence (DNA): TGTGCTCTTGGGGAAAAACCCTACGTACGGGGATACTGGGGGATACTGGACACCGATAAACTCATCTTT. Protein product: CALGEKPYVRGYWGILDTDKLIF.

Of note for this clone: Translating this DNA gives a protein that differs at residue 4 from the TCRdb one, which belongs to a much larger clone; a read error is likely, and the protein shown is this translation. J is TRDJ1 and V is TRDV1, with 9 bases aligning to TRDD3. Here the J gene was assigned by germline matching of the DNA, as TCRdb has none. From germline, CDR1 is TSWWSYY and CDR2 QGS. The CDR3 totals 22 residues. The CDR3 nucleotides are TGTGCTCTTAGGGAACTCGTTGGCTCATTGTACTGGGGGAGCCCGTACACCGATAAACTCATCTTT. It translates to CALRELVGSLYWGSPYTDKLIF.

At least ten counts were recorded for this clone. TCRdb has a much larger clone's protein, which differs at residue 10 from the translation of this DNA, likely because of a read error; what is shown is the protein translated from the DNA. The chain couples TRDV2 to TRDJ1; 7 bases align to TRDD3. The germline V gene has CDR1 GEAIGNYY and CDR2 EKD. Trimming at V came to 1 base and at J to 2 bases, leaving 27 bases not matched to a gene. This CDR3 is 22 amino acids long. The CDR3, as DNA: TGTGCCTGTGACACACAACGGCTCATGGGGGCACCGACTGGGGAAGGTACCGATAAACTCATCTTT. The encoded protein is CACDTQRLMGAPTGEGTDKLIF.